The 6 T cell receptor beta chains given below trace back to one sample, sequenced in a study of OX40 agonist ivuxolimab in advanced cancers. Here immunoSEQ multiplex PCR was the method, and the copy in TCRdb shows in-frame clones only, minus some. The repertoire holds just over 50,000 clones, with 65% to 85% as singletons. The sample here was CD4+ or CD8+ T cells sorted from blood, taken in a trial of the OX40 agonist ivuxolimab. The receptors stem from an adult with an advanced solid tumor such as melanoma, head and neck, liver or kidney cancer.

The genes are TRBV2 and TRBJ2-2, with TRBD1 matching 8 bases. J gave up 4 bases and V 6 bases, and 7 bases lay outside the gene matches. In germline, CDR1 is SNHLY, CDR2 FYNNEI. The CDR3 runs to 15 residues. DNA of the CDR3: TGTGCCAGCAGCCCGAACCAGGGGGCCACCGGGGAGCTGTTTTTT. It codes for CASSPNQGATGELFF.

This clone showed up just once. The chain carries TRBV28 and TRBJ1-1; TRBD1 might be the D (6 bases). With 5 bases removed from V and 9 bases from J, the gap between germline ends came to 13 bases. Germline CDR1 reads MDHEN; CDR2 reads SYDVKM. The CDR3 is 12 residues long. The CDR3 DNA reads as TGTGCCAGCAGTCCATCCCGGGACAAAGCTTTCTTT. Amino acid sequence: CASSPSRDKAFF.

The V call is TRBV30, the J call TRBJ2-5; D is ambiguous. Germline V gene lookup returns CDR1 GTSNPN and CDR2 SVGIG (reference sequence). Trimming took off 5 bases at V and 7 bases at J, with 14 bases between the two ends. The CDR3 is 12 amino acids. The CDR3 nucleotides are TGTGCCTGGGGAAGACCCCCCGGGACCCAGTACTTC. Its protein product is CAWGRPPGTQYF.

V usage is TRBV19 and J usage is TRBJ1-2, with 8 nucleotides matching TRBD1. The CDR3 has 15 residues. V trimming: 5 bases; J trimming: 4 bases; junction bases outside the gene matches: 9. CDR1 and CDR2 from the germline V gene are LNHDA and SQIVND (reference sequence). The CDR3 reads CASSAGQGRSYGYTF. The CDR3 DNA is TGTGCCAGTAGTGCCGGACAGGGAAGGTCCTATGGCTACACCTTC.

V gene TRBV5-1 combines with J gene TRBJ1-6; D perhaps matches TRBD1 (5 bases). Trimming pared 3 bases from V and 6 bases from J, leaving 7 bases between. The germline CDR1 and CDR2 sequences are SGHRS and YFSETQ. This CDR3 has 13 residues. CDR3 bases: TGCGCCAGCAGCTGGGACGGTAATTCACCCCTCCACTTT. This encodes CASSWDGNSPLHF.

The chain carries TRBV28 and TRBJ2-7; 12 bases map to TRBD1. V lost 8 bases and J lost 2; bases outside the gene matches: 1. In germline, CDR1 is MDHEN, CDR2 SYDVKM. This CDR3 has 13 amino acids. The CDR3 sequence is CASGTGGTYEQYF. DNA for the CDR3: TGTGCCAGCGGGACAGGGGGCACCTACGAGCAGTACTTC.